This T cell receptor beta chain was retrieved from a study of cytomegalovirus exposure and HLA in healthy donors (dated by TCRdb to the late 2010s). Looking at the study overall: According to an earlier analysis of 587 of the donors, about 179 million T cells yielded 120 million or so unique TCR beta sequences and about 300 Gb of sequence data. Of the roughly 400 genotyped donors, less than 90% were placed in the genetic ancestry cluster associated with self-reported Caucasian donors. Both class I and class II loci were covered by HLA typing, at four-digit resolution. Rather than using new phenotypic data, the later analysis identified candidate immune exposures from TCR beta sequences and from how often those sequences occurred across donors. To predict cytomegalovirus infection status, the study combined high-throughput TCR immunosequencing, statistical association of individual TCRs with disease status, and machine learning. The T cell repertoires of about 700 subjects were profiled by immunosequencing and related to cytomegalovirus serostatus. A later analysis re-examined previously published TCR beta repertoires from about 700 donors and added high-resolution HLA genotyping to investigate patterns of TCR occurrence. The study aimed to test whether signatures of past pathogen exposure could be identified by cataloging public T cell receptors. Every discovery cohort repertoire had been produced on one sequencing platform. Among 300 to 500 genotyped donors of the cohort, an average of about 220,000 unique TCR beta nucleotide sequences was sequenced per donor, of which 15% to 20% were non-productive. An early release that covered approximately 600 HLA-typed donors contained about 300 gigabases of sequencing data and roughly 84 million unique TCR sequences. Typing coverage varied by locus: about 620-630 donors for A, B, C, DRB1 and DQB1; roughly 560 for DQA1; over 600 for DPA1; approximately 490 for DPB1. In addition to the first cohort of approximately 650 subjects, a separate validation cohort of about 120 different subjects was used. Donor age, sex, ethnicity and CMV serostatus were collected together with the repertoire data. Genome-wide SNP genotypes for about 65% of the roughly 700 donors were used in a later genetic analysis, which treated that subset as a discovery cohort. A handful of DR-DQ haplotypes were treated as single units for association and clustering because of strong linkage in the cohort. To decide whether each TCR beta V gene segment behaved as functional or pseudogenic, an earlier analysis of approximately 600 of the donors relied on high-throughput TCR beta sequencing.

About this clone: The specificity of this receptor is unknown. Per-base qualities were not stored, and no clone one base away is much larger.

The cohort comprised under 700 healthy bone marrow donors. All cohort members were sampled while nominally healthy, although unrecorded immune exposures were likely present. The donor tested CMV seropositive and was one of the 289 seropositive cohort members. A peripheral blood sample was collected from each donor, and TCR beta sequencing was performed on peripheral blood mononuclear cells. Genomic DNA was extracted from the blood cell samples with the Qiagen DNeasy Blood Extraction Kit. The protocol used for the library was the immunoSEQ multiplex PCR assay. For the multiplex PCR, a mixture combining 60 forward primers for TCR Vbeta segments and 13 reverse primers for TCR Jbeta segments was used. Amplification of the CDR3 region of rearranged TCR beta genes was performed with a multiplex PCR assay on genomic DNA. The amplified TCR beta libraries were sequenced on the Illumina HiSeq System as 87-base-pair reads. The published analysis was carried out like this. A later analysis counted some 74 million unique TCR beta chains across the 690 or so repertoires, and some 11 million of these chains were shared by at least two donors. Raw reads were error-corrected and collapsed into unique sequences with a nearest-neighbor algorithm that merged closely related sequences to remove PCR and sequencing errors. V, D and J gene segments were assigned by aligning CDR3 sequences to IMGT reference sequences. For a sequence to be retained, a match of at least six nucleotides was required to both a V gene segment and a J gene segment. Rearrangements were called productive when the CDR3 lacked stop codons and stayed in frame with V and J; all others were non-productive. Following IMGT convention, CDR3 was defined as the stretch from the second conserved V-encoded cysteine to the conserved J-encoded phenylalanine. In an earlier analysis of more than 550 of the donors, sequences lacking an unambiguous match to a single V gene segment were excluded. In an earlier analysis of almost 600 of the donors, a V segment was called functional when productive rearrangements were above 56.7%, and segregating when the standard deviation between donors exceeded 5%. A statistical classification framework was developed to diagnose cytomegalovirus status using the catalog of TCR beta chain sequences. In a later analysis, TCR nucleotide sequences were compared against IMGT/GENE-DB human TR gene sequences so that V and J genes could be assigned. A later analysis assigned CDR3 sequences and most-parsimonious VDJ recombination scenarios with the TCRdist pipeline. In a later analysis, every TCR beta chain was defined by the combination of its CDR3 amino acid sequence and its V-gene family, and reads without a unique V-gene family were dropped. As a way to deal with suspected cross-contamination and a sequencing artifact, a later analysis dropped nearly 600 nucleotide sequences that were highly shared and had low generation probability. In a later analysis, a clonal expansion index was calculated for each public chain from normalized within-repertoire ranks of inferred template counts. Generation probabilities in a later analysis came from a VDJ recombination model fitted to out-of-frame rearrangements, and those results were checked against IGoR. Hypergeometric tests were used in a later analysis to score TCR-TCR, TCR-HLA and TCR-CMV co-occurrence, with a repertoire-size bias correction applied to the TCR pairs. To estimate false discovery rates, a later analysis permuted the HLA or CMV assignments 20 times. A later analysis grouped co-occurring TCRs with DBSCAN, adding TCRdist sequence similarity when clustering within HLA-allele-positive subsets. For co-occurrence clustering, repertoires with fewer than 30,000 or more than 120,000 public chains were excluded, along with several repertoires with anomalous nucleotide sharing. TCRdb carries this immuneACCESS record with in-frame sequences only. Its versions omit some clonotypes, under half of them owing to an unresolved V gene in the studies checked, with the rest unexplained. The DNA was the basis for D and trimming; V, J and clone size are from that table. The sample has 170,000 or so clones on record, just under 80% of them singletons. Jointly, the top ten make up approximately 3.4% of the sample.

Overall study results and their limits: Linkage disequilibrium might explain the correlated functional status among segregating V segments, but an unknown experimental factor could not be ruled out. Some IMGT-functional V segments, including TRBV6-2 and TRBV6-3, could not be distinguished by the 87-base-pair reads and were therefore excluded. The classifier was reported to diagnose cytomegalovirus status with high specificity and sensitivity in both the original cohort and the validation cohort. The authors suggested that the approach could potentially be extended to other disease states and immunological phenotypes. Approximately 16 rarely observed V segments, including chromosome 9 orphons, were excluded from the earlier analysis of 550 to 700 of the donors because counts were too low. This cohort had only TCR beta chains sequenced, and the lack of alpha or paired-chain data limited which features could be detected. In a later analysis, the rate of TCR association differed among HLA loci, with DRB1 alleles having the most associated TCRs and HLA-C alleles having the fewest. Because HLA typing was missing for some donors at each locus, association tests included only the typed subset. In a later analysis, HLA-associated TCR beta chains showed more clonal expansion and lower generation probabilities than non-associated chains that were equally common. Strong co-occurrence of HLA alleles, especially DR and DQ, made assigning TCR associations to individual alleles difficult. A later genetic analysis reported fewer N-insertions in productive TCRs among donors in an Asian-associated ancestry cluster than the approximately 670-donor mean. Most CMV-associated TCR beta chains appeared to be HLA-restricted in a later analysis, and the HLA associations seemed to be driven largely by CMV exposure. A cluster of highly shared sequence variants was judged likely to be a technical artifact of the sequencing pipeline. In a later analysis, several top co-occurrence clusters were reported to appear linked to parvovirus B19, influenza, CMV and Epstein-Barr virus. Presence/absence analyses assumed roughly uniform sequencing depth across donors, an assumption that may not hold. Across donors, most TCR sequences were observed very rarely, whereas some public TCRs were present in many individuals. CMV serostatus was the only immune exposure information available for the cohort. In an earlier analysis of approximately 590 of the donors, most TCR beta V segments appeared in productive rearrangements about 87% or about 30% of the time, broadly matching IMGT annotations. The study listed approximately 150 TCR beta chains as associated with cytomegalovirus. At a false discovery rate of 0.05, a later analysis linked under 20,000 TCR beta sequences to specific HLA alleles. A further reported finding was that TCR beta sequences accurately predicted the HLA-A and HLA-B alleles for most subjects in the first cohort. V-gene and J-gene trimming of TCR beta chains was associated with a missense DCLRE1C variant in a later genetic analysis, and the association was replicated in an independent cohort. Three of the identified cytomegalovirus-associated TCR beta chains were confirmed in vitro to be specific for cytomegalovirus antigens.

Trimming accounts for 6 bases at V and 0 bases at J, while the number of junction bases matched to no gene is 7. Reading the germline V gene gives CDR1 SGHTA and CDR2 FQGNSA. The CDR3 starts with the cysteine, ends with the phenylalanine, and has 16 residues. Only the CDR3 region is kept as DNA, spanning 48 bases read in frame from base 1. The source is a woman aged 50 to 60 in good health and CMV-seropositive. Rearrangement joined TRBV7-2 to TRBJ2-3, with 9 bases in between that match TRBD2. Source material: PBMCs. Read as DNA, the sequence is TGTGCCAGCAGTTCTTCAGGACTAGCGAGCACAGATACGCAGTATTTT. It translates as CASSSSGLASTDTQYF.